The subject of this entry is one T cell receptor beta chain. The antigen remains unidentified. Preparation of the TCRbeta library involved a method that used unique molecular identifiers. Using its own MiXCR run on the PCR reads, TCRdb lists one record per CDR3 protein. The data show about a million distinct CDR3 sequences, roughly 29% seen once. This sample is part of a study of T-cell reconstitution after alpha-beta-depleted transplantation in children. Regarding the study as a whole: Several hundred expanded graft clones reportedly were the source of alpha-beta T cells about two months after transplant.

This CDR3 is 14 amino acids long. With 5 bases removed from V and 3 bases from J, the gap between germline ends came to 12 bases. The clonotype originates from a boy in the first two years of life who had a stem cell transplant for SCID, so the T cells may come from the graft donor. The chain recombines TRBV12-3 or TRBV12-4 with TRBJ2-3, with a weak D call TRBD2 (5 bases). Sample: PBMCs, mostly from graft donor cells, taken 360 days after TCRalphabeta/CD19-depleted stem cell transplant. The CDR3 nucleotides read TGTGCCAGCAGTCCCTCCCCGGGGACAGATACGCAGTATTTT. Translation gives CASSPSPGTDTQYF.